This TCR beta chain is from a study of blood T cells in healthy people across ages. This clonotype was observed a handful of times. Its antigen is undetermined. The authors extracted at least 6 micrograms of total RNA per sample. With a J-beta primer mix and a sample-barcoded 5' primer, a second PCR ran about 6 to 11 cycles. TCRdb passed the 5' RACE reads through MiXCR, listing each CDR3 protein once. The sample lists hundreds of thousands of distinct CDR3 sequences, approximately 47% occurring once. General study results and limits: When set beside aged donors, long-lived donors presented more naive CD4+ cells and higher diversity. With age, beta diversity per million T cells declined roughly linearly, significantly by about 40.

Germline V gives CDR1 MNHEY, CDR2 SVGAGI. Trimming at V came to 2 bases and at J to 6 bases, leaving 5 bases not matched to a gene. This CDR3 comprises 15 residues. This sequence originates from a man aged 55 to 70 in good health. Sequences were obtained from blood. This chain connects TRBV6-5 to TRBJ2-7, with 12 bases aligning to TRBD2. CDR3 DNA: TGTGCCAGCAGTTACCTAGCGGGAGGGGAAGGCGAGCAGTACTTC. It is translated as CASSYLAGGEGEQYF.